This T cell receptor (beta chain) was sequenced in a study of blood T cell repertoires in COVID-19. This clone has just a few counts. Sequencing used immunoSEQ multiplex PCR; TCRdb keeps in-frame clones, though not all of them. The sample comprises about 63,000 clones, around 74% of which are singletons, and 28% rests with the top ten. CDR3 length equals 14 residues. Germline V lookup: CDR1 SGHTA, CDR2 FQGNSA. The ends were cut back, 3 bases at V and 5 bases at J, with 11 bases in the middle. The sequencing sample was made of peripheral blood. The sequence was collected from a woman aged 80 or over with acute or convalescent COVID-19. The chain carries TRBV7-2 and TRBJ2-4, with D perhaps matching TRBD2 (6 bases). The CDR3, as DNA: TGTGCCAGCAGCTTGGAGGGGCGGCAAAACATTCAGTACTTC. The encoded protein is CASSLEGRQNIQYF.